This T cell receptor beta chain emerged from a study of regulatory T cells in long-lasting Graves disease. General study results and limits: Persistent patients shared thousands of public clonotypes among themselves. Newly diagnosed patients shared fewer, at 900 to 1,000. Persistent disease preferred TRBV28, TRBJ1-2 and TRBJ2-5; new disease, TRBV20-1 and TRBJ2-1.

Described time point: newly diagnosed GD, antithyroid drugs for less than 3 months. There was RNA extracted from PBMCs, and the TCR library was made from it. This CDR3 comprises 15 residues. Per the germline V gene, CDR1 is LNHDA and CDR2 is SQIVND (reference sequence). Unmatched junction bases numbered 9, after V lost 7 bases and J lost 0 bases. CDR3 regions were amplified by Arm-PCR using iRepertoire HTBI primers to build TCR beta libraries. One entry per CDR3 protein, called by TCRdb with MiXCR from the multiplex PCR reads. The table lists 450,000 to 600,000 distinct CDR3 sequences, around 15% of them singletons. A note on this clonotype: What it binds is unknown.

The same sample was also studied in work on T cells in Graves' hyperthyroidism and ophthalmopathy.

The chain employs TRBV19 and TRBJ2-7; 7 bases are shared with TRBD1. The receptor was derived from a man in his forties with Graves disease. The source was peripheral blood mononuclear cells (PBMCs), collected at new diagnosis, from a patient treated with antithyroid drugs. DNA of the CDR3: TGTGCCAGTACTCCGACAGGGATAAGCTCCTACGAGCAGTACTTC. It translates to CASTPTGISSYEQYF.